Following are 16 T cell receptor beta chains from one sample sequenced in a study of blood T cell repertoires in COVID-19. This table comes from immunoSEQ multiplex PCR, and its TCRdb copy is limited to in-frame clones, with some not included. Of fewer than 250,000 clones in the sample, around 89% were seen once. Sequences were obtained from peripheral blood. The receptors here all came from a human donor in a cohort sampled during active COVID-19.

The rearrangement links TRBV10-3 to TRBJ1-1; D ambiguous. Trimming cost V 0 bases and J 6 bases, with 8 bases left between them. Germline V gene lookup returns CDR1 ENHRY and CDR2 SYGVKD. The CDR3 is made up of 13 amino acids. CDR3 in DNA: TGTGCCATCAGTGAGTCACCTCTATCTGAAGCTTTCTTT. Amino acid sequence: CAISESPLSEAFF.

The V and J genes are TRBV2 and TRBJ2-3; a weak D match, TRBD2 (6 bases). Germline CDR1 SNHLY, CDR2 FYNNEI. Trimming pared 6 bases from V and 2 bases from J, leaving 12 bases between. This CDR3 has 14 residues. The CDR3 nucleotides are TGTGCCAGCAGGGGGGGACTCAACACAGATACGCAGTATTTT. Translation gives CASRGGLNTDTQYF.

The CDR3 here is CASSSWDSGLEPLHF. The CDR3 coding sequence is TGTGCCAGCAGTAGCTGGGACAGTGGTTTGGAGCCCCTCCACTTT. The gene calls are TRBV6-6 and TRBJ1-6; 7 bases fit TRBD1. Germline lookup yields CDR1 MNHNY and CDR2 SVGAGI (reference sequence). CDR3 size: 15 residues. J lost 13 bases, V lost 5 bases, and 14 bases had no gene match.

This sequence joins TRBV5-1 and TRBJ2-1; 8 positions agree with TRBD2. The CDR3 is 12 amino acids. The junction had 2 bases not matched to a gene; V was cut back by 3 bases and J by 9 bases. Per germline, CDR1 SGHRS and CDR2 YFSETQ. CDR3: CASSSREGEQFF. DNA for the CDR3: TGCGCCAGCAGCTCCCGGGAGGGTGAGCAGTTCTTC.

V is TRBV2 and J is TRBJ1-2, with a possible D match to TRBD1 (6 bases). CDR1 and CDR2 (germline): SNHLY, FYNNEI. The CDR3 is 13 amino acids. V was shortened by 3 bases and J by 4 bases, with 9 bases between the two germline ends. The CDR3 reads CASSEQGTYGYTF. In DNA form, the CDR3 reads TGTGCCAGCAGTGAGCAGGGGACCTATGGCTACACCTTC.

The CDR3 protein is CASSLEGQGYYGYTF. CDR3 nucleotides: TGTGCCAGCAGCTTAGAGGGACAGGGGTACTATGGCTACACCTTC. The V call is TRBV7-9, the J call TRBJ1-2, with TRBD1 matching 10 bases. J lost 3 bases, V lost 1 base, and 2 bases had no gene match. Germline lookup yields CDR1 SEHNR and CDR2 FQNEAQ (reference sequence). There are 15 residues in the CDR3. Filled out from reference TRBV7-9 and TRBJ1-2, the complete variable domain reads DTGVSQNPRHKITKRGQNVTFRCDPISEHNRLYWYRQTLGQGPEFLTYFQNEAQLEKSRLLSDRFSAERPKGSFSTLEIQRTEQGDSAMYLCASSLEGQGYYGYTFGSGTRLTVV.

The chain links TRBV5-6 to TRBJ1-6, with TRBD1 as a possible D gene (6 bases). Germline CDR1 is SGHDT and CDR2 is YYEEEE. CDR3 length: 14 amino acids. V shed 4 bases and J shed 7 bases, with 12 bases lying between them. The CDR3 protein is CASSLGQKNSPLHF. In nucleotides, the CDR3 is TGTGCCAGCAGCCTAGGACAGAAAAATTCACCCCTCCACTTT.

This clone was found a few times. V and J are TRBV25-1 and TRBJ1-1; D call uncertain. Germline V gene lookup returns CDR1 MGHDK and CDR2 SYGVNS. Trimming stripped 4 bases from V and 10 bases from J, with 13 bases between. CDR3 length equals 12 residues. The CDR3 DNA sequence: TGTGCCAGCAGTGTTTCTGATTGGGCAGCTTTCTTT. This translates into CASSVSDWAAFF.

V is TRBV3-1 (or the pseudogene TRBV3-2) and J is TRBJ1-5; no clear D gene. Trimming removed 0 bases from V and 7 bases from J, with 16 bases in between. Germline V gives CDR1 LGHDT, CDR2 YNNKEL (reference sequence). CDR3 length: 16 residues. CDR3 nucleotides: TGTGCCAGCAGCCAAGATGACCCTCCGGGAAAGCAGCCCCAGCATTTT. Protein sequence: CASSQDDPPGKQPQHF.

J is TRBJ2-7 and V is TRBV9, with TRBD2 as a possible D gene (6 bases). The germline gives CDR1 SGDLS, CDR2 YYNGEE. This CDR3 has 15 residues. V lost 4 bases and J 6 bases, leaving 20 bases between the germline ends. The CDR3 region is CASSQTGERTSEQYF. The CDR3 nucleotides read TGTGCCAGCAGCCAGACGGGGGAAAGAACCTCCGAGCAGTACTTC.

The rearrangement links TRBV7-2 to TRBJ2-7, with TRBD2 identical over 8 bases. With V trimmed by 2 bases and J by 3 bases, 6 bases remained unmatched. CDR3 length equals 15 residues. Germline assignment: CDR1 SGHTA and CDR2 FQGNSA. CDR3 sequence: CASSLRAGENYEQYF. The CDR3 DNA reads TGTGCCAGCAGCTTAAGAGCGGGGGAGAACTACGAGCAGTACTTC.

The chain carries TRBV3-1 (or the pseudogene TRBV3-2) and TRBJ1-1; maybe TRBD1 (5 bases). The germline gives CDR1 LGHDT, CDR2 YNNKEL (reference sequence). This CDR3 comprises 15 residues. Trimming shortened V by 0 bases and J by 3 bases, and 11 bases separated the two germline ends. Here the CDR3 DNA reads TGTGCCAGCAGCCAAGATCTACAGGATGACACTGAAGCTTTCTTT. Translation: CASSQDLQDDTEAFF.

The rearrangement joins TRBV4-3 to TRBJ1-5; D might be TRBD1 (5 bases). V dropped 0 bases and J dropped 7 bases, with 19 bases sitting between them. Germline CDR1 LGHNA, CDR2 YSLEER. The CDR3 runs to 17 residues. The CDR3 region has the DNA TGCGCCAGCAGCCAAGATAACACCGGGGGTTTAGCGCAGCCCCAGCATTTT. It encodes CASSQDNTGGLAQPQHF.

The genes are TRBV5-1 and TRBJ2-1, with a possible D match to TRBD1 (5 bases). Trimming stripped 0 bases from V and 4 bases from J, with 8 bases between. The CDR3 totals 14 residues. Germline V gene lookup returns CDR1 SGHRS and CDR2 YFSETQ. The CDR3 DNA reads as TGCGCCAGCAGCTTGGCCGGACAATACAATGAGCAGTTCTTC. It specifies CASSLAGQYNEQFF.

The CDR3 loop is CASRLLRQTNTEAFF. The CDR3 DNA reads TGTGCCAGCAGACTTCTGCGACAGACGAACACTGAAGCTTTCTTT. The chain employs TRBV6-5 and TRBJ1-1; D possibly corresponds to TRBD1 (5 bases). Germline V gene data show CDR1 as MNHEY and CDR2 as SVGAGI. This CDR3 has 15 residues. Trimming cost V 6 bases and J 1 base, with 15 bases left between them.

For the CDR3, the DNA is TGTGCCAGCAGCAACAGCGACAGGGGAGGCCTTAGCACAGATACGCAGTATTTT. This sequence encodes CASSNSDRGGLSTDTQYF. The chain combines TRBV21-1 with TRBJ2-3; TRBD1 reflects the table's D call only, with no check against the DNA. TRBV21-1 is a pseudogene. CDR3 length: 18 amino acids.